These 11 T cell receptor beta chains share one sample of origin, sequenced in a study of T-cell reconstitution after alpha-beta-depleted transplantation in children. Unique molecular identifiers were used in preparing the TCRbeta library. MiXCR, run by TCRdb on the PCR reads, gives a single entry per CDR3 protein. The table has more than 450,000 distinct CDR3 sequences, around 18% seen once. This specimen was PBMCs from the stem cell graft donor, taken from the stem cell graft. These receptors originate from a human donor who donated a stem cell graft to a child with acute lymphoblastic leukemia.

V usage is TRBV12-3 or TRBV12-4 and J usage is TRBJ1-2; D might be TRBD1 (6 bases). The V gene lost 7 bases and the J gene lost 4 bases, with 19 bases spanning the gap. This CDR3 contains 15 residues. The CDR3 region has the DNA TGTGCCAGCATTAGGGGGGGGGCGAGTTCCTATGGCTACACCTTC. Translation: CASIRGGASSYGYTF.

CDR3 residues: CASSLENSGRNQPQHF. The CDR3 coding sequence is TGTGCCAGCAGTTTAGAAAACAGCGGCCGCAATCAGCCCCAGCATTTT. This chain uses TRBV12-3 or TRBV12-4 with TRBJ1-5, with D unresolved. The CDR3 extends over 16 amino acids. With 1 base removed from V and 2 bases from J, the gap between germline ends came to 12 bases.

This clonotype showed up just a few times. The genes are TRBV5-1 and TRBJ2-7; possible D gene TRBD1, 6 bases. V lost 0 bases and J lost 3, with 13 bases in between. This CDR3 comprises 15 residues. CDR1 and CDR2 from the germline V gene are SGHRS and YFSETQ. CDR3 DNA: TGCGCCAGCAGCTTGGCCAGAAACAGGGTCTACGAGCAGTACTTC. It is translated as CASSLARNRVYEQYF.

The chain has TRBV5-1 and TRBJ1-2, with D possibly matching TRBD1 (6 bases). Germline V gives CDR1 SGHRS, CDR2 YFSETQ. The CDR3 contains 17 residues. Between the trimmed V and J ends, which lost 4 bases and 4 bases, there was a span of 23 bases. The CDR3 sequence is CASSPPMDSGVIYGYTF. For the CDR3, the DNA is TGCGCCAGCAGCCCTCCTATGGACAGCGGAGTGATCTATGGCTACACCTTC. Filled out from reference TRBV5-1 and TRBJ1-2, the complete variable domain reads KAGVTQTPRYLIKTRGQQVTLSCSPISGHRSVSWYQQTPGQGLQFLFEYFSETQRNKGNFPGRFSGRQFSNSRSEMNVSTLELGDSALYLCASSPPMDSGVIYGYTFGSGTRLTVV.

V gene TRBV4-1 combines with J gene TRBJ1-5, with D maybe TRBD1 (6 bases). Germline loops: CDR1 MGHRA, CDR2 YSYEKL. V shed 3 bases and J shed 4 bases, with 13 bases lying between them. CDR3 length: 15 residues. For the CDR3, the DNA is TGCGCCAGCAGCCAGCTACAGGGTCGGAATCAGCCCCAGCATTTT. It encodes CASSQLQGRNQPQHF.

The rearrangement joins TRBV6-5 to TRBJ1-2; D call uncertain. Trimming left V 0 bases short and J 8 bases short, with 7 bases between. The V gene's germline CDR1 is MNHEY and CDR2 SVGAGI. The CDR3 has 12 residues. This CDR3 is CASSYSDGGYTF. The CDR3 coding sequence is TGTGCCAGCAGTTACTCCGACGGGGGCTACACCTTC.

There are a few counts of this clonotype. The CDR3 protein is CASSWGRRTSGTYEQYF. The CDR3 coding sequence is TGTGCCAGCAGCTGGGGCCGAAGGACTAGCGGCACCTACGAGCAGTACTTC. The J gene is TRBJ2-7, the V gene TRBV7-2, with 10 bases aligning to TRBD2. Germline CDR1 reads SGHTA; CDR2 reads FQGNSA. CDR3 length: 17 residues. V was clipped by 4 bases and J by 2 bases; unmatched bases: 11.

This chain uses TRBV7-9 with TRBJ1-1; 8 bases are a match to TRBD1. This CDR3 is built from 15 residues. CDR1 SEHNR and CDR2 FQNEAQ come from the germline V gene (reference sequence). V gave up 4 bases and J gave up 3 bases; unmatched junction bases: 7. The CDR3 spells CASSSADRGYTEAFF. CDR3 in DNA: TGTGCCAGCAGCTCGGCCGACAGGGGCTACACTGAAGCTTTCTTT.

This clonotype was detected only a few times. The rearrangement links TRBV7-7 to TRBJ2-1, with 12 bases aligning to TRBD2. Trimming cost V 4 bases and J 6 bases; bases outside gene matches: 4. The CDR3 is 15 amino acids. Germline lookup yields CDR1 SSHAT and CDR2 FNYEAQ (reference sequence). CDR3: CASSSTSGRSNEQFF. In nucleotides, the CDR3 is TGTGCCAGCAGCTCGACTAGCGGGAGATCCAATGAGCAGTTCTTC. Full variable domain (remainder filled in from reference TRBV7-7 and TRBJ2-1): GAGVSQSPRYKVTKRGQDVTLRCDPISSHATLYWYQQALGQGPEFLTYFNYEAQPDKSGLPSDRFSAERPEGSISTLTIQRTEQRDSAMYRCASSSTSGRSNEQFFGPGTRLTVL.

This clonotype showed up just a few times. V gene TRBV10-2 combines with J gene TRBJ2-3; D not resolved. CDR3 length equals 12 residues. Trimming shortened V by 6 bases and J by 2 bases, and 6 bases separated the two germline ends. Germline V gene sequence: CDR1 WSHSY, CDR2 SAAADI. CDR3 sequence (DNA): TGCGCCAGCAGGCCTCTCACAGATACGCAGTATTTT. Its protein product is CASRPLTDTQYF.

This clonotype has more than one count but fewer than ten. The gene calls are TRBV20-1 and TRBJ1-2; the match to TRBD1 covers 10 bases. Germline values: CDR1 DFQATT, CDR2 SNEGSKA (reference sequence). This CDR3 contains 14 residues. Trimming cost V 3 bases and J 5 bases; bases outside gene matches: 6. CDR3 in amino acids: CSAREDRGRYGYTF. As DNA, the CDR3 is TGCAGTGCTAGGGAAGACAGGGGGCGATATGGCTACACCTTC.